Listed here are 10 T cell receptor beta chains from one sample, sequenced in a study of neurological immune-mediated disorders (dated by TCRdb to the late 2010s). The library was prepared using 5' RACE. Sequencing was performed on an Illumina HiSeq 2500. TCRdb redid the processing of the public reads, applying fastp at Q25 and MiXCR, and retained in-frame beta chains. One record per CDR3 amino acid sequence lists the most common genes and DNA. The sample contains over 60,000 distinct CDR3 sequences, more than 4% of them found a single time. The ten biggest clones cover around 3.3% of the sample. The sample comprised PBMCs. These receptors all stem from a woman in her forties or fifties with multiple sclerosis.

The table lists this clonotype with many counts. The chain combines TRBV20-1 with TRBJ2-3; 13 bases fit TRBD2. The CDR3 is 17 amino acids. CDR1 is DFQATT and CDR2 is SNEGSKA in the germline V gene (reference sequence). The ends lost 3 bases at V and 6 bases at J; junction bases unmatched: 12. This CDR3 reads CSASWTSGGRSGDTQYF. The CDR3, as DNA: TGCAGTGCTAGTTGGACTAGCGGGGGCCGATCCGGGGATACGCAGTATTTT.

This clonotype qualifies as medium-sized. CDR3 coding DNA: TGTGCCAGCAGTAGCGGGACAGGGGGCAGGAGCTCACCCCTCCACTTT. Translating gives CASSSGTGGRSSPLHF. The rearrangement uses TRBV6-6 and TRBJ1-6; 12 bases are shared with TRBD1. The germline gives CDR1 MNHNY, CDR2 SVGAGI (reference sequence). The CDR3 contains 16 residues. Trimming at V came to 5 bases and at J to 10 bases, leaving 9 bases not matched to a gene.

This clonotype was counted many times. CDR3 DNA: TGTGCCAGCAGTGAGATGGGGGAAGCTGGTGGCTACACCTTC. This encodes CASSEMGEAGGYTF. The chain recombines TRBV6-1 with TRBJ1-2; possibly TRBD1 for D (5 bases). The V end lost 3 bases, the J end lost 7 bases, and 15 bases lay between the germline ends. Germline CDR1 MNHNS, CDR2 SASEGT. This CDR3 has 14 amino acids.

This clonotype was counted many times. This chain uses TRBV9 with TRBJ2-1; 10 bases are shared with TRBD1. The CDR3 is 15 residues long. CDR1 is SGDLS, CDR2 YYNGEE, per germline. After removal of 5 bases from V and 4 bases from J, the junction contained 6 bases not matched to a gene. The CDR3 region is CASSLRQGAYNEQFF. The CDR3 bases are TGTGCCAGCAGTTTACGACAGGGGGCTTACAATGAGCAGTTCTTC.

This clonotype was recorded at least ten times. The V call is TRBV6-2 or TRBV6-3, the J call TRBJ2-1, with 9 bases aligning to TRBD1. The CDR3 length is 14 residues. Germline loops: CDR1 MNHEY, CDR2 SVGEGT. The ends lost 6 bases at V and 5 bases at J; junction bases unmatched: 5. The CDR3 here is CASSLDRGDNEQFF. The DNA of the CDR3 is TGTGCCAGCAGCCTGGACAGGGGAGACAATGAGCAGTTCTTC.

This clonotype was seen repeatedly, ten times or more. V gene TRBV3-1 combines with J gene TRBJ2-1; TRBD1 might be the D (6 bases). The CDR3 contains 14 residues. Trimming shortened V by 4 bases and J by 9 bases, and 16 bases separated the two germline ends. CDR1 and CDR2 (germline): LGHDT, YNNKEL (reference sequence). The CDR3 region has the DNA TGTGCCAGCAGCCGACGAGGGAAGGACAGTGAGCAGTTCTTC. This sequence encodes CASSRRGKDSEQFF.

In this sample, this clonotype turned up many times. The chain combines TRBV6-5 with TRBJ1-2; D gene uncertain. The CDR3 length is 15 residues. The ends were cut back, 1 base at V and 2 bases at J, with 11 bases in the middle. Germline CDR1 and CDR2: MNHEY and SVGAGI. The CDR3 loop reads CASSYLGGLNYGYTF. CDR3 nucleotides: TGTGCCAGCAGTTACTTGGGCGGACTGAACTATGGCTACACCTTC.

Ten or more counts support this clonotype. The chain is built from TRBV11-2 and TRBJ2-7, with D unclear. This CDR3 comprises 14 residues. Looked up from germline, CDR1 is SGHAT and CDR2 is FQNNGV. V lost 6 bases and J lost 4, with 16 bases in between. CDR3 sequence reads: CASSKAGTGYEQYV. CDR3 in DNA: TGTGCCAGCAGTAAAGCAGGCACTGGGTACGAGCAGTACGTC.

This clonotype came up many times. The J gene is TRBJ1-2, the V gene TRBV6-1; D unresolved. CDR1 and CDR2 (germline): MNHNS, SASEGT. Deletions cut 4 bases from V and 3 bases from J, with 6 bases between. The CDR3 consists of 12 residues. The CDR3: CASSGQYYGYTF. The CDR3 DNA is TGTGCCAGCAGTGGGCAATACTATGGCTACACCTTC.

This clonotype was seen at least ten times. This chain links TRBV20-1 with TRBJ1-1; 11 bases fit TRBD1. This CDR3 is built from 14 residues. With V trimmed by 3 bases and J by 7 bases, 7 bases remained unmatched. Germline V lookup: CDR1 DFQATT, CDR2 SNEGSKA (reference sequence). DNA of the CDR3: TGCAGTGCTAGTAAAGGACAGGGGGCCATTGAAGCTTTCTTT. It yields the protein CSASKGQGAIEAFF.